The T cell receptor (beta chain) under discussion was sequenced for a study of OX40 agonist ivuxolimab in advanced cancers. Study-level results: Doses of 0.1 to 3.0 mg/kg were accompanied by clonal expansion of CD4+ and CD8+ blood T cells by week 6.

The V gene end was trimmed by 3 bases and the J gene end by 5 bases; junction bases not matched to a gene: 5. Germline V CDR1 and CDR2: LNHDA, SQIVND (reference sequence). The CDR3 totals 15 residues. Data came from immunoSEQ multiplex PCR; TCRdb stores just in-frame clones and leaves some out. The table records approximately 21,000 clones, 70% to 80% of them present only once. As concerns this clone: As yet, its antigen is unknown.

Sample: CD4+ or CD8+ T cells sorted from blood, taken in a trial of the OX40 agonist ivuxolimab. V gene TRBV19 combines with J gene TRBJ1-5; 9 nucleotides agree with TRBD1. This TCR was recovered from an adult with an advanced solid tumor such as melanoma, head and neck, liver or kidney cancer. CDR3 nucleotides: TGTGCCAGTAGTATTTGGGGACAGGGTCATCAGCCCCAGCATTTT. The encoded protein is CASSIWGQGHQPQHF. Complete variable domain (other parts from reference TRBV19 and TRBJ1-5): DGGITQSPKYLFRKEGQNVTLSCEQNLNHDAMYWYRQDPGQGLRLIYYSQIVNDFQKGDIAEGYSVSREKKESFPLTVTSAQKNPTAFYLCASSIWGQGHQPQHFGDGTRLSIL.